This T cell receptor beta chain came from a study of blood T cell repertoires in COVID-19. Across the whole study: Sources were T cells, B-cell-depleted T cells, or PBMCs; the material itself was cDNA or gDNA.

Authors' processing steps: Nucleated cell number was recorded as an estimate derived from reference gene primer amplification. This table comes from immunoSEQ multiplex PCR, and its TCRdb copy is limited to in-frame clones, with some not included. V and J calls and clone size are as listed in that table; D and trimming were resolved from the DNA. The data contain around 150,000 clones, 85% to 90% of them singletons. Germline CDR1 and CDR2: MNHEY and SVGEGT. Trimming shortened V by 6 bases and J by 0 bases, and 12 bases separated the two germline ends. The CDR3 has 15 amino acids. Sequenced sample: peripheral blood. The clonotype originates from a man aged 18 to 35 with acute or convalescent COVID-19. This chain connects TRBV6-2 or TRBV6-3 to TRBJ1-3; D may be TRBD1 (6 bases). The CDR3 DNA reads TGTGCCAGCAGCACAGACAGGAGCTCTGGAAACACCATATATTTT. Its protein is CASSTDRSSGNTIYF.